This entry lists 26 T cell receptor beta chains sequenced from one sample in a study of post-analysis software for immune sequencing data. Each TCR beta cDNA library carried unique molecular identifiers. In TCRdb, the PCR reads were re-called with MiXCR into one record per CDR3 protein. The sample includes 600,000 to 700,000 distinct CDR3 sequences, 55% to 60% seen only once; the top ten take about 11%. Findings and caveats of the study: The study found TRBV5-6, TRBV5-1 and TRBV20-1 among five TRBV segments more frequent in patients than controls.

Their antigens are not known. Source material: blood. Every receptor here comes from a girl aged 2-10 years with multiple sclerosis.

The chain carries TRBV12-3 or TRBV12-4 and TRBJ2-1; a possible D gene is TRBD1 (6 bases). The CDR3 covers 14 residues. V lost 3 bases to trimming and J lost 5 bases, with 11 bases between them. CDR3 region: CASSFRDTNNEQFF. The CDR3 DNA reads TGTGCCAGCAGTTTTAGGGACACCAACAATGAGCAGTTCTTC.

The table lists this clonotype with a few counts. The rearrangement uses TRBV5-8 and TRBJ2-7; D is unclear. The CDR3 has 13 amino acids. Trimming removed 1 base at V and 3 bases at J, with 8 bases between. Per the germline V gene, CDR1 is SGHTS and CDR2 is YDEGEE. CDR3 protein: CASSLRVFYEQYF. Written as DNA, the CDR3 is TGTGCCAGCAGCTTGAGAGTCTTCTACGAGCAGTACTTC.

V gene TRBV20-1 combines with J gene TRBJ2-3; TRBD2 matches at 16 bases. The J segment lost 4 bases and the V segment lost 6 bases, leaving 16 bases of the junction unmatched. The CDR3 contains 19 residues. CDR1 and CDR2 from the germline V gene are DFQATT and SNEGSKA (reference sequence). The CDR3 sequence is CSAQISGLAGGKGADTQYF. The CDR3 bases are TGCAGTGCCCAAATCTCGGGACTAGCGGGAGGGAAGGGGGCAGATACGCAGTATTTT.

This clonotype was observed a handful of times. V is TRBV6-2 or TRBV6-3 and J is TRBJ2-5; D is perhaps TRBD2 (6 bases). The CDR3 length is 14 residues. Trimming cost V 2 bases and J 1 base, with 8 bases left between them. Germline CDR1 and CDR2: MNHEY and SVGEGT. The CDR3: CASSYGGLQETQYF. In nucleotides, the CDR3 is TGTGCCAGCAGTTACGGAGGGCTCCAAGAGACCCAGTACTTC.

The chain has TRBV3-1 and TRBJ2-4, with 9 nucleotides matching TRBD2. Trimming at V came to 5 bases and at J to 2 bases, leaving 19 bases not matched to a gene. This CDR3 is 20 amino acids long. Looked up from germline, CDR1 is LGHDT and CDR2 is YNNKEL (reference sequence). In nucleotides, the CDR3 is TGTGCCAGCAGCTCAAGTCGGCGGGAGGGCAAACGGGGGACCAAAAACATTCAGTACTTC. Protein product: CASSSSRREGKRGTKNIQYF.

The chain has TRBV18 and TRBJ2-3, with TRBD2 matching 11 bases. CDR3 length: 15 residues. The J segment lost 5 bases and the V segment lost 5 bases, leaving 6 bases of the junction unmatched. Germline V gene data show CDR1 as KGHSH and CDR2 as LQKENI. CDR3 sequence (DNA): TGTGCCAGCTCAGTCTCTAGCGGGGGGCAAGATACGCAGTATTTT. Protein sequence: CASSVSSGGQDTQYF.

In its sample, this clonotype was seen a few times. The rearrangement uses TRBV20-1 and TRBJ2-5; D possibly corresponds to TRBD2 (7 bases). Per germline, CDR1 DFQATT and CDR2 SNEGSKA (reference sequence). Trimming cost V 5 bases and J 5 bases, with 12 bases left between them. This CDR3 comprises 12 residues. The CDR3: CSAVQGGETQYF. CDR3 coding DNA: TGCAGTGCTGTACAGGGAGGGGAGACCCAGTACTTC.

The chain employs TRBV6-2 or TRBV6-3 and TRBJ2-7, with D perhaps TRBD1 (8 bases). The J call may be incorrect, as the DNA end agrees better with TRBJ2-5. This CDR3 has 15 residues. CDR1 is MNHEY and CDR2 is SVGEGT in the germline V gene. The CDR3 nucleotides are TGTGCCAGCAGTTACTTGGTACAGGGGGGGGAGACCCAGTACTTC. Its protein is CASSYLVQGGETQYF.

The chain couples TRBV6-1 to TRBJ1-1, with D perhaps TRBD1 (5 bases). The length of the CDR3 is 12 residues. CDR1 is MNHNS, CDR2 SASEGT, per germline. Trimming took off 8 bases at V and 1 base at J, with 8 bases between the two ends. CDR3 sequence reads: CASEGRNTEAFF. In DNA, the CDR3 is TGTGCCAGCGAGGGGAGGAACACTGAAGCTTTCTTT.

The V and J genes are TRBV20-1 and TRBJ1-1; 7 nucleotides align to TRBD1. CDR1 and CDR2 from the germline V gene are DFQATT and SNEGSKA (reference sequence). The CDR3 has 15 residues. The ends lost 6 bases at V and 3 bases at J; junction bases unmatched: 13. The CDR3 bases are TGCAGTGCGAGTACTGCAGGGGGGTATTACACTGAAGCTTTCTTT. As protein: CSASTAGGYYTEAFF.

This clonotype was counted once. CDR3 sequence (DNA): TGTGCCAGCAGTTTTCCGGGGCTAGCGGGAGATAACGGCGAGCAGTACTTC. The encoded protein is CASSFPGLAGDNGEQYF. The chain has TRBV28 and TRBJ2-5, with TRBD2 matching over 10 bases. The J call is uncertain, as TRBJ2-7 better fits the DNA end. This CDR3 comprises 17 residues. Germline V CDR1 and CDR2: MDHEN, SYDVKM.

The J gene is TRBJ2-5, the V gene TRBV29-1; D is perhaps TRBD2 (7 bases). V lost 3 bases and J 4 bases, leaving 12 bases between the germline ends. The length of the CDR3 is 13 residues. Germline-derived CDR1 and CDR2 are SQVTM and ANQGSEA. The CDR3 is CSVEGASGETQYF. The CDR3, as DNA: TGCAGCGTTGAGGGGGCTAGCGGAGAGACCCAGTACTTC. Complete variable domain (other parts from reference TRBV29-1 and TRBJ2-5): SAVISQKPSRDICQRGTSLTIQCQVDSQVTMMFWYRQQPGQSLTLIATANQGSEATYESGFVIDKFPISRPNLTFSTLTVSNMSPEDSSIYLCSVEGASGETQYFGPGTRLLVL.

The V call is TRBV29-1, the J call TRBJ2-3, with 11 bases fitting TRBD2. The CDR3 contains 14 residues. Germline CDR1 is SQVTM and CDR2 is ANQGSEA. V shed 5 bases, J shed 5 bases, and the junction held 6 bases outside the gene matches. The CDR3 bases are TGCAGCGTTCCGACTAGCGGGGTGCAAGATACGCAGTATTTT. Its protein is CSVPTSGVQDTQYF.

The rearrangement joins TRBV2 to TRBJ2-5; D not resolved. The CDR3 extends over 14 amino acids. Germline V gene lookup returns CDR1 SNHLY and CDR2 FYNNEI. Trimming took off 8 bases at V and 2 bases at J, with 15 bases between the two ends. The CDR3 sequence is CASVREQSQETQYF. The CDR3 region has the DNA TGTGCCAGCGTGAGAGAACAGTCTCAAGAGACCCAGTACTTC.

The CDR3 spells CASSFETDSFNEQFF. CDR3 nucleotide sequence: TGTGCCAGCAGCTTTGAAACGGACAGTTTTAATGAGCAGTTCTTC. The chain has TRBV11-2 and TRBJ2-1; possibly TRBD1 for D (6 bases). V was cut by 3 bases and J by 7 bases, with 16 bases left in between. Germline-derived CDR1 and CDR2 are SGHAT and FQNNGV. The CDR3 length is 15 residues. The variable domain in full, completed from reference TRBV11-2 and TRBJ2-1, reads EAGVAQSPRYKIIEKRQSVAFWCNPISGHATLYWYQQILGQGPKLLIQFQNNGVVDDSQLPKDRFSAERLKGVDSTLKIQPAKLEDSAVYLCASSFETDSFNEQFFGPGTRLTVL.

The CDR3: CASSLESGNTEAFF. The DNA of the CDR3 is TGTGCCAGCAGCTTAGAGTCCGGAAACACTGAAGCTTTCTTT. The chain couples TRBV7-2 to TRBJ1-1; D is uncertain. There are 14 residues in the CDR3. With 1 base removed from V and 2 bases from J, the gap between germline ends came to 8 bases. CDR1 SGHTA and CDR2 FQGNSA come from the germline V gene.

This CDR3 reads CASSQDQGRDPYNEQFF. CDR3 sequence (DNA): TGTGCCAGCAGCCAAGATCAGGGGCGGGACCCCTACAATGAGCAGTTCTTC. V usage is TRBV3-1 and J usage is TRBJ2-1, with D tentatively TRBD1 or TRBD2 (6 bases each). Looked up from germline, CDR1 is LGHDT and CDR2 is YNNKEL (reference sequence). The V gene lost 0 bases and the J gene lost 2 bases, with 14 bases spanning the gap. This CDR3 is 17 amino acids long.

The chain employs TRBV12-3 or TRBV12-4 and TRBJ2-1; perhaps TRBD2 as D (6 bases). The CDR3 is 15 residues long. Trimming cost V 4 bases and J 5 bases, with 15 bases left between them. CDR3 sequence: CASSWSPWGDNEQFF. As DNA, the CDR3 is TGTGCCAGCAGTTGGTCCCCCTGGGGGGACAATGAGCAGTTCTTC.

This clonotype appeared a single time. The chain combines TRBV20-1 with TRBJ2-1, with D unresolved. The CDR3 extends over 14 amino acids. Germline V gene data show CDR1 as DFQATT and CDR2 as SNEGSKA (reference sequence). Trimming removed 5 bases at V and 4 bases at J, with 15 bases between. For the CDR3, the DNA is TGCAGTGCTTCTTACGACACTCCTTACAATGAGCAGTTCTTC. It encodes CSASYDTPYNEQFF.

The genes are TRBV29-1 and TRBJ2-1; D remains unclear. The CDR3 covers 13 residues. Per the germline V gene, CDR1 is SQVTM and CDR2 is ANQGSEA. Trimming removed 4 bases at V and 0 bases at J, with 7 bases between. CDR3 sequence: CSVADPSYNEQFF. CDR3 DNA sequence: TGCAGCGTTGCGGATCCCTCCTACAATGAGCAGTTCTTC.

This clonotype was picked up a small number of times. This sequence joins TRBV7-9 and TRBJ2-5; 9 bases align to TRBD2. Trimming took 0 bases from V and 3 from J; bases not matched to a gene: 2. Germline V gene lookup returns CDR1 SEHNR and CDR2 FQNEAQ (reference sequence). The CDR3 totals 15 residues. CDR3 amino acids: CASSLAASGEETQYF. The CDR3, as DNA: TGTGCCAGCAGCTTAGCCGCTAGCGGGGAAGAGACCCAGTACTTC.

The CDR3: CASSSATQETQYF. The CDR3, as DNA: TGTGCCAGCAGCTCCGCCACCCAAGAGACCCAGTACTTC. The chain links TRBV25-1 to TRBJ2-5; D gene unclear. The V gene lost 6 bases and the J gene lost 1 base, with 9 bases spanning the gap. The CDR3 is made up of 13 amino acids. Germline CDR1 is MGHDK and CDR2 is SYGVNS.

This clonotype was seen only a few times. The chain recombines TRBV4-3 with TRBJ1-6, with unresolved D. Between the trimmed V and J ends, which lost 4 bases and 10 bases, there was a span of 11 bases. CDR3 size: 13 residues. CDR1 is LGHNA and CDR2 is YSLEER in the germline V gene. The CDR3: CASSPEAWSPLHF. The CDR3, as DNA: TGCGCCAGCAGCCCAGAGGCGTGGTCACCCCTCCACTTT.

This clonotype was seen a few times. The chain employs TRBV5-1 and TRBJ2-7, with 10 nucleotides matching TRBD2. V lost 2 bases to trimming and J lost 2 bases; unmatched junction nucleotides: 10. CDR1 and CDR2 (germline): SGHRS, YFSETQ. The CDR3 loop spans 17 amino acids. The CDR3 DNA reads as TGCGCCAGCAGCTTCCAAGGTATAGCGGGAGGAGCCTACGAGCAGTACTTC. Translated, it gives CASSFQGIAGGAYEQYF. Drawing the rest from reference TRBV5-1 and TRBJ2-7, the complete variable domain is KAGVTQTPRYLIKTRGQQVTLSCSPISGHRSVSWYQQTPGQGLQFLFEYFSETQRNKGNFPGRFSGRQFSNSRSEMNVSTLELGDSALYLCASSFQGIAGGAYEQYFGPGTRLTVT.

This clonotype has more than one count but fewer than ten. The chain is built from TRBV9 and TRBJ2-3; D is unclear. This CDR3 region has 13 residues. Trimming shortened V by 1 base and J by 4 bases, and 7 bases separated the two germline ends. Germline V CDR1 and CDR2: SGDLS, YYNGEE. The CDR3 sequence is CASSVLFADTQYF. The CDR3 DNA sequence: TGTGCCAGCAGCGTACTTTTCGCAGATACGCAGTATTTT.

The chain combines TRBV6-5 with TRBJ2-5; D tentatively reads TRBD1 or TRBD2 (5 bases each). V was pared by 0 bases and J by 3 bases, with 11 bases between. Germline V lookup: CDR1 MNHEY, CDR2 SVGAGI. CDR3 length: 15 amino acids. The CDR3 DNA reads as TGTGCCAGCAGTTACTCGATCCAGGGAGAAGAGACCCAGTACTTC. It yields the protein CASSYSIQGEETQYF.